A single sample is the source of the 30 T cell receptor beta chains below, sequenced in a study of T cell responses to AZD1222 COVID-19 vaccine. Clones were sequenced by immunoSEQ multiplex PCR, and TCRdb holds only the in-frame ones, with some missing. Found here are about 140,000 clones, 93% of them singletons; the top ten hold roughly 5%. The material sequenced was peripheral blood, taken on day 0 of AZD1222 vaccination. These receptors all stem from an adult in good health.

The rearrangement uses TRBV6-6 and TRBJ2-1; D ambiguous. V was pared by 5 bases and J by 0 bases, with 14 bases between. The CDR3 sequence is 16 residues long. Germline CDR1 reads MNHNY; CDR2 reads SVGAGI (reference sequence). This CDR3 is CASSSLGQSSYNEQFF. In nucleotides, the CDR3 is TGTGCCAGCAGTAGTCTAGGTCAGTCCTCCTACAATGAGCAGTTCTTC.

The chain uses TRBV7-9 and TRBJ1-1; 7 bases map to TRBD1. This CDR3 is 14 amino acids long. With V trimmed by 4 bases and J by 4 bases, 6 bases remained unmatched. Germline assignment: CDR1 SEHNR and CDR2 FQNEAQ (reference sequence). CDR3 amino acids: CASSSQGLGTEAFF. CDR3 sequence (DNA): TGTGCCAGCAGCTCACAGGGGTTGGGCACTGAAGCTTTCTTT.

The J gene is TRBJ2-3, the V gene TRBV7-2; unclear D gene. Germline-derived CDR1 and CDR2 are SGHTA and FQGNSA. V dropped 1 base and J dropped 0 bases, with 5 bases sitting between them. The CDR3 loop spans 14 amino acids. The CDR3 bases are TGTGCCAGCAGCTTAGGGCCTAGCACAGATACGCAGTATTTT. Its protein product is CASSLGPSTDTQYF.

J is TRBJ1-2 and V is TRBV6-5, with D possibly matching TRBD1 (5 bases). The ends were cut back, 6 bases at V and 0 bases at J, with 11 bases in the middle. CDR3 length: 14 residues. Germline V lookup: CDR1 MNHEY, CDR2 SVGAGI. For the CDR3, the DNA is TGTGCCAGCAGCGAGACAGCGACTAACTATGGCTACACCTTC. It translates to CASSETATNYGYTF.

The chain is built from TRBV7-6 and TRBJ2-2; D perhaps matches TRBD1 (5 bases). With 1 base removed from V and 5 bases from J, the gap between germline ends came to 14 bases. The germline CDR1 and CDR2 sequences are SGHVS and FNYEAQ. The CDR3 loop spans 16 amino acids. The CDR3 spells CASSLVGVQGTGELFF. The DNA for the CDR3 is TGTGCCAGCAGCTTAGTAGGGGTCCAAGGGACCGGGGAGCTGTTTTTT.

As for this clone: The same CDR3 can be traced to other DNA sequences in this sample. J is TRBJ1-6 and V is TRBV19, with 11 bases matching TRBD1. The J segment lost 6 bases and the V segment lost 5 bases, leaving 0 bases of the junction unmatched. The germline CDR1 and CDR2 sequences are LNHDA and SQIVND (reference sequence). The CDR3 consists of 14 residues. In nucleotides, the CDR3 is TGTGCCAGTAGTGGGACAGGGGGTAATTCACCCCTCCACTTT. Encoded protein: CASSGTGGNSPLHF.

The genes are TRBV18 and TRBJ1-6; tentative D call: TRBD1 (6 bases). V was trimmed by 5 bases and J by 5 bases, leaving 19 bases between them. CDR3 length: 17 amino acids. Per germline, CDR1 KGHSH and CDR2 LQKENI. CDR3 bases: TGTGCCAGCTCATTCTGGGCCTCAAAGGGGGATAATTCACCCCTCCACTTT. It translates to CASSFWASKGDNSPLHF.

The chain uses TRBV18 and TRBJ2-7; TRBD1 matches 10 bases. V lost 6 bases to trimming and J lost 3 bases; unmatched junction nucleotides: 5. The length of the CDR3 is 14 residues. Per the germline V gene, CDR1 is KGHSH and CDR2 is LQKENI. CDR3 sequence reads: CASSQGQGVYEQYF. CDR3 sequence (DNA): TGTGCCAGCTCCCAAGGACAGGGGGTCTACGAGCAGTACTTC.

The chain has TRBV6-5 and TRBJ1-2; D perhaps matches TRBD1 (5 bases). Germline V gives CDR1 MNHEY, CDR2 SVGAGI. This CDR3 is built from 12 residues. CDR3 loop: CATRAVNYGYTF. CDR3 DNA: TGTGCGACCAGGGCCGTCAACTATGGCTACACCTTC.

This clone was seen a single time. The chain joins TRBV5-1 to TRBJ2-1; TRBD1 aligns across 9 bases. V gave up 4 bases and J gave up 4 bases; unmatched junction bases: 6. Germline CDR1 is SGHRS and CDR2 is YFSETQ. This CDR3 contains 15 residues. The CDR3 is CASSPTGGTYNEQFF. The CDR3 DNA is TGCGCCAGCAGCCCTACAGGGGGCACGTACAATGAGCAGTTCTTC.

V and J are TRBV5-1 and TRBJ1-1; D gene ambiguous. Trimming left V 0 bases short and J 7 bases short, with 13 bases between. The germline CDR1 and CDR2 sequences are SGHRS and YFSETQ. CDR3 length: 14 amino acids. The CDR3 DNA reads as TGCGCCAGCAGCTTGGCCCGGGGATCTAGTGAAGCTTTCTTT. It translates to CASSLARGSSEAFF.

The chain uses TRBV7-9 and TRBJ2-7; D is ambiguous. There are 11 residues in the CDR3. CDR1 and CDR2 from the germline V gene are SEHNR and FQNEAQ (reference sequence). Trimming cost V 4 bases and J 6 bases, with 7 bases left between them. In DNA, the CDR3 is TGTGCCAGCAGCTCCCCTCTCGAGCAGTACTTC. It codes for CASSSPLEQYF.

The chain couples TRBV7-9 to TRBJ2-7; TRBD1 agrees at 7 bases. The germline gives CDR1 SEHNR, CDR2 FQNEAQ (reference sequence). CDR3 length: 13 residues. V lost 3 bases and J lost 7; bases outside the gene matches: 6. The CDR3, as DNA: TGTGCCAGCAGCTTCTTAACACAGGGGGAGCAGTACTTC. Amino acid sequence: CASSFLTQGEQYF.

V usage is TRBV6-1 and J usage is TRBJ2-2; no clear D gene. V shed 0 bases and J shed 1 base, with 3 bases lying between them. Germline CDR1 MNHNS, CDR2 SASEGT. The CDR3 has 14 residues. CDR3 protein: CASSEAKNTGELFF. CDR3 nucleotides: TGTGCCAGCAGTGAAGCGAAGAACACCGGGGAGCTGTTTTTT.

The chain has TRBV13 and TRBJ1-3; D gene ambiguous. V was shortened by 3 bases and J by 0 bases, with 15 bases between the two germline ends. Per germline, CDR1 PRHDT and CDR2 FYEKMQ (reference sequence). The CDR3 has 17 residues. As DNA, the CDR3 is TGTGCCAGCAGCTTCAACGGTCCCGGTAACTCTGGAAACACCATATATTTT. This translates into CASSFNGPGNSGNTIYF.

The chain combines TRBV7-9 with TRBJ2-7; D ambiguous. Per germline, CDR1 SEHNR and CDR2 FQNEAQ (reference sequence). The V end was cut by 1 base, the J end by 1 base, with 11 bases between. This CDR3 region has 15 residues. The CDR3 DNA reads TGTGCCAGCAGCTTAGGGAGTGGGATTTCCTACGAGCAGTACTTC. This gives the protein CASSLGSGISYEQYF.

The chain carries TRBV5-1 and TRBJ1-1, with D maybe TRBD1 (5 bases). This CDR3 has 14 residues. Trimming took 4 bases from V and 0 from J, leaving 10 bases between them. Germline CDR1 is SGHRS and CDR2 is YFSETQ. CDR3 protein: CASSMTAMNTEAFF. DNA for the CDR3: TGCGCCAGCAGCATGACAGCTATGAACACTGAAGCTTTCTTT.

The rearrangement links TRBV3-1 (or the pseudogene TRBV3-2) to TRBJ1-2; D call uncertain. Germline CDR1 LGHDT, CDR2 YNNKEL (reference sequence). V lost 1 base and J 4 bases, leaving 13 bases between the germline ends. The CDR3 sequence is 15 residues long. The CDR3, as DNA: TGTGCCAGCAGCCAAGGGGAGGGCAGATTCTATGGCTACACCTTC. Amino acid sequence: CASSQGEGRFYGYTF.

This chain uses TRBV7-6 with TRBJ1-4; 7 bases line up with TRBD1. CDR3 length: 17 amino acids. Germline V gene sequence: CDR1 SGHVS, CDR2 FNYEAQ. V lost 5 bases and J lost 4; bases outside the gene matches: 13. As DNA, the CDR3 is TGTGCCAGCAGCCCCCGGTTCGAGGGACAGATTAATGAAAAACTGTTTTTT. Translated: CASSPRFEGQINEKLFF.

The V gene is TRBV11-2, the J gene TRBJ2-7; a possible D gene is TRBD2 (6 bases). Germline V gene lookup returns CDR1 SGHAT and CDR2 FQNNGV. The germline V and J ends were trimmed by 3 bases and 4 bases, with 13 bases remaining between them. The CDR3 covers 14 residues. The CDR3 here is CASSFTSGGYEQYF. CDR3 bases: TGTGCCAGCAGCTTTACATCTGGGGGGTACGAGCAGTACTTC.

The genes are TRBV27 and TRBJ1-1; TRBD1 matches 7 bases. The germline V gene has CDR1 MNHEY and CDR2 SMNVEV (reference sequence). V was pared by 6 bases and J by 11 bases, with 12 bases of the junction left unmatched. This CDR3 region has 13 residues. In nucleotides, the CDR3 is TGTGCCAGCAGCCCTACCCTACAGGGGAGGGCTTTCTTT. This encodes CASSPTLQGRAFF.

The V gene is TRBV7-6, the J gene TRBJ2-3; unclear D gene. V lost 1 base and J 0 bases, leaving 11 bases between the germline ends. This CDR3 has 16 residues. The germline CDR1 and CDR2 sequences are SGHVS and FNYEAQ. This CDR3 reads CASSLGWGSSTDTQYF. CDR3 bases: TGTGCCAGCAGCTTAGGGTGGGGATCTAGCACAGATACGCAGTATTTT.

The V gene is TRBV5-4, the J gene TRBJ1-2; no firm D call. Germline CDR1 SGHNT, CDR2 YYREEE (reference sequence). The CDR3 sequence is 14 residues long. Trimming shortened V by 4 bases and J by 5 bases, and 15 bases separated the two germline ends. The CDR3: CASSPLGEVYGYTF. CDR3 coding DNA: TGTGCCAGCAGCCCGCTCGGGGAGGTTTATGGCTACACCTTC.

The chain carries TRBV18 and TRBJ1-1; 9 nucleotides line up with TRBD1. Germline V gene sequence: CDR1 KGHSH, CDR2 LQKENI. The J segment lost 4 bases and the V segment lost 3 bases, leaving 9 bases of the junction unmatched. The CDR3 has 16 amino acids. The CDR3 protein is CASSPLVGDRATEAFF. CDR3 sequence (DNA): TGTGCCAGCTCACCCTTAGTAGGGGACAGGGCCACTGAAGCTTTCTTT. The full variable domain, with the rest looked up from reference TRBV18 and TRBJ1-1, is NAGVMQNPRHLVRRRGQEARLRCSPMKGHSHVYWYRQLPEEGLKFMVYLQKENIIDESGMPKERFSAEFPKEGPSILRIQQVVRGDSAAYFCASSPLVGDRATEAFFGQGTRLTVV.

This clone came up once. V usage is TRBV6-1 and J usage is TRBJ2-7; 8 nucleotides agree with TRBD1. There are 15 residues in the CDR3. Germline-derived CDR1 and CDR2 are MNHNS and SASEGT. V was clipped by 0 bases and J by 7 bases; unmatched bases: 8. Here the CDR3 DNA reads TGTGCCAGCAGTGAAGCTGGACAGGGAGGAGGTGAGCAGTACTTC. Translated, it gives CASSEAGQGGGEQYF.

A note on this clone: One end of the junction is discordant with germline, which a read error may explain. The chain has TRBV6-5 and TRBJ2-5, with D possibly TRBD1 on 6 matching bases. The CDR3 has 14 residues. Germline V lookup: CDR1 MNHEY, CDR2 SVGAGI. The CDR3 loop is CASSRWTDEETQYF. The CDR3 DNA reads TGTGCCAGCAGTCGTTGGACAGACGAAGAAACCCAGTACTTC.

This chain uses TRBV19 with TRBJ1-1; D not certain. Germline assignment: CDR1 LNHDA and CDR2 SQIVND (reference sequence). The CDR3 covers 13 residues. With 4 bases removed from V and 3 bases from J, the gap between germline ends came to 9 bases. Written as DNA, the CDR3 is TGTGCCAGTAGTAATAAGGCGGACACTGAAGCTTTCTTT. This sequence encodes CASSNKADTEAFF. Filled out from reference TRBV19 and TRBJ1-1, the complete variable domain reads DGGITQSPKYLFRKEGQNVTLSCEQNLNHDAMYWYRQDPGQGLRLIYYSQIVNDFQKGDIAEGYSVSREKKESFPLTVTSAQKNPTAFYLCASSNKADTEAFFGQGTRLTVV.

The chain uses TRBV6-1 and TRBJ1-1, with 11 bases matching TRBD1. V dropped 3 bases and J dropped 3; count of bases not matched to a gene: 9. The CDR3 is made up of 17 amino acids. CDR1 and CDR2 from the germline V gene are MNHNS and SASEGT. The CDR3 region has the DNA TGTGCCAGCAGTGACCGGGACAGGGGGGCGGTGGACACTGAAGCTTTCTTT. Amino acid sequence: CASSDRDRGAVDTEAFF.

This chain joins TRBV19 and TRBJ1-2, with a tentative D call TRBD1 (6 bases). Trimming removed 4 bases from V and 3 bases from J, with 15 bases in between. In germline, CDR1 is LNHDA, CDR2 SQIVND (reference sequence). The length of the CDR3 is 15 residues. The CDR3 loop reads CASSTPSGADYGYTF. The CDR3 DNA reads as TGTGCCAGTAGTACACCCTCGGGGGCGGACTATGGCTACACCTTC.

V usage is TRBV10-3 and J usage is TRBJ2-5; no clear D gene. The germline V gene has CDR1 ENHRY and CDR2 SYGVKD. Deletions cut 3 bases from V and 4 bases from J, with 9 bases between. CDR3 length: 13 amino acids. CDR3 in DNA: TGTGCCATCAGTGATCCGGGTCCAGAGACCCAGTACTTC. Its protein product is CAISDPGPETQYF.